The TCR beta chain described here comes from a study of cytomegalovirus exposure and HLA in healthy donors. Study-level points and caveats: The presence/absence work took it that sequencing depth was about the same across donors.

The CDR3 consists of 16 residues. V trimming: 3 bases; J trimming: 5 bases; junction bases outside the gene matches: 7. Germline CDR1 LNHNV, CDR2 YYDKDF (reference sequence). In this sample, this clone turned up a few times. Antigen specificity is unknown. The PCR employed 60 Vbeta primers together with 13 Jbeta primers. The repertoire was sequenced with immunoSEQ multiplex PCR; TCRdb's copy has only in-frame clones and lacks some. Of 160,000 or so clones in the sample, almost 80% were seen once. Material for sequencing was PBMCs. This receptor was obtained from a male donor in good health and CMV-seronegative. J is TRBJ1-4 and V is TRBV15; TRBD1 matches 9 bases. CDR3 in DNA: TGTGCCACCAGCAGGCCAGGACAGGGGAAAAATGAAAAACTGTTTTTT. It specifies CATSRPGQGKNEKLFF.